This T cell receptor (beta chain) was sequenced in a study of monozygotic twins with cystic fibrosis. The CDR3 is 16 residues long. V trimming: 0 bases; J trimming: 7 bases; junction bases outside the gene matches: 9. CDR1 is LGHNA, CDR2 YSLEER, per germline. Measured with immunoSEQ multiplex PCR; TCRdb has only the in-frame clones, and not every one. The data contain roughly 26,000 clones, 90% of them singletons. The V gene is TRBV4-3, the J gene TRBJ2-1, with 7 positions matching TRBD2. Sequencing was performed on blood. The TCR was taken from a girl aged 2 to 9 with cystic fibrosis. CDR3 region: CASSQDTRERYNEQFF. The CDR3 DNA is TGCGCCAGCAGCCAAGATACGCGGGAGAGGTATAATGAGCAGTTCTTC.